Following are 32 T cell receptor beta chains from one sample sequenced in a study of OX40 agonist ivuxolimab in advanced cancers. Libraries were prepared by immunoSEQ multiplex PCR; TCRdb keeps only in-frame clonotypes and omits some of them. Of tens of thousands of clones detected, about 88% appear once; the ten largest clones hold 15% to 20%. The sequenced sample was CD4+ or CD8+ T cells sorted from blood, obtained in a trial of the OX40 agonist ivuxolimab. The receptors were gathered from an adult with an advanced solid tumor such as melanoma, head and neck, liver or kidney cancer.

The chain uses TRBV29-1 and TRBJ2-3; D gene uncertain. V was pared by 4 bases and J by 6 bases, with 14 bases between. In germline, CDR1 is SQVTM, CDR2 ANQGSEA. CDR3 length: 13 amino acids. The DNA of the CDR3 is TGCAGCGTTGGGAAAGGAGTGGGCGATACGCAGTATTTT. Translated, it gives CSVGKGVGDTQYF.

The chain links TRBV7-2 to TRBJ2-2; possible D gene TRBD1, 5 bases. The ends were cut back, 2 bases at V and 6 bases at J, with 7 bases in the middle. Germline assignment: CDR1 SGHTA and CDR2 FQGNSA. This CDR3 is built from 13 residues. The CDR3 DNA sequence: TGTGCCAGCAGCTTAAGGGGCTCCGGGGAGCTGTTTTTT. Translation gives CASSLRGSGELFF.

The chain employs TRBV11-3 and TRBJ2-1; D is possibly TRBD1 or TRBD2 (5 bases each). V was cut by 3 bases and J by 6 bases, with 12 bases left in between. This CDR3 comprises 14 residues. CDR1 is SGHNT and CDR2 is YENEEA in the germline V gene. The CDR3 nucleotides are TGTGCCAGCAGCTTGGGACCTAATTTCAATGAGCAGTTCTTC. This encodes CASSLGPNFNEQFF.

The gene calls are TRBV29-1 and TRBJ2-3; the match to TRBD2 covers 13 bases. Germline trimming cut 7 bases from V and 6 bases from J; bases unmatched to any gene: 7. CDR1 and CDR2 (germline): SQVTM, ANQGSEA. This CDR3 region has 14 residues. The CDR3 sequence: CSAQLAGGLDTQYF. The CDR3 DNA sequence: TGCAGCGCGCAACTAGCGGGAGGGCTGGATACGCAGTATTTT.

J is TRBJ1-1 and V is TRBV5-6; D is ambiguous. Trimming shortened V by 0 bases and J by 1 base, and 10 bases separated the two germline ends. Per germline, CDR1 SGHDT and CDR2 YYEEEE. The CDR3 covers 15 residues. The CDR3 protein is CASSLVVGSNTEAFF. CDR3 nucleotides: TGTGCCAGCAGCTTGGTGGTCGGTTCGAACACTGAAGCTTTCTTT.

The V and J genes are TRBV28 and TRBJ1-2; 8 bases align to TRBD1. The CDR3 runs to 15 residues. V lost 4 bases, J lost 1 base, and 5 bases stayed unmatched. Germline CDR1 MDHEN, CDR2 SYDVKM. CDR3 in DNA: TGTGCCAGCAGTTCACCAGGGGGCTATAACTATGGCTACACCTTC. It is translated as CASSSPGGYNYGYTF.

The chain uses TRBV7-9 and TRBJ2-5; 10 bases align to TRBD1. The J call may be incorrect, as the DNA end agrees better with TRBJ2-7. Germline CDR1 reads SEHNR; CDR2 reads FQNEAQ (reference sequence). CDR3 size: 14 residues. DNA of the CDR3: TGTGCCAGCAGCTCGGGACAGGGGAGCTACGAGCAGTACTTC. Translation gives CASSSGQGSYEQYF.

This chain connects TRBV11-3 to TRBJ2-7, with 7 bases lining up with TRBD1. The length of the CDR3 is 14 residues. The trim removed 1 base at V and 2 bases at J, leaving 2 bases unmatched. Germline CDR1 reads SGHNT; CDR2 reads YENEEA. In nucleotides, the CDR3 is TGTGCCAGCAGCTTAGGGGACAGAACCTACGAGCAGTACTTC. Amino acid sequence: CASSLGDRTYEQYF.

Only one count was recorded for this clone. This sample also contains other DNA sequences that code for the same CDR3. This chain connects TRBV5-1 to TRBJ2-3; the match to TRBD1 covers 10 bases. J lost 4 bases, V lost 4 bases, and 3 bases had no gene match. Germline V lookup: CDR1 SGHRS, CDR2 YFSETQ. CDR3 size: 14 residues. The DNA for the CDR3 is TGCGCCAGCAGCCTTGGACAGGGGGCAGATACGCAGTATTTT. This codes for CASSLGQGADTQYF.

The chain is built from TRBV19 and TRBJ2-7; D is perhaps TRBD1 or TRBD2 (5 bases each). This CDR3 contains 13 residues. Germline CDR1 and CDR2: LNHDA and SQIVND (reference sequence). V was clipped by 6 bases and J by 4 bases, with 13 bases between them. The CDR3 protein is CASRPQGEYEQYF. The CDR3 DNA follows: TGTGCCAGTAGACCCCAGGGAGAATACGAGCAGTACTTC.

The V and J genes are TRBV28 and TRBJ1-2; unclear D gene. Trimming took 4 bases from V and 3 from J, leaving 6 bases between them. This CDR3 is built from 12 residues. Germline CDR1 reads MDHEN; CDR2 reads SYDVKM. The DNA for the CDR3 is TGTGCCAGCAGTTCTTTGGACTATGGCTACACCTTC. This encodes CASSSLDYGYTF.

Here the CDR3 reads CASSLIPDYEQYF. In DNA, the CDR3 is TGCGCCAGCAGCTTGATTCCGGACTACGAGCAGTACTTC. The chain uses TRBV5-1 and TRBJ2-7, with D hard to call. Germline V gives CDR1 SGHRS, CDR2 YFSETQ. The V gene lost 1 base and the J gene lost 3 bases, with 8 bases spanning the gap. The CDR3 has 13 residues.

The chain links TRBV5-1 to TRBJ1-2; D may be TRBD1 (6 bases). The ends were cut back, 1 base at V and 2 bases at J, with 15 bases in the middle. CDR3 length equals 16 residues. Germline loops: CDR1 SGHRS, CDR2 YFSETQ. The CDR3 here is CASSLRTGAGNYGYTF. The CDR3 nucleotides read TGCGCCAGCAGCTTGCGAACGGGGGCAGGGAACTATGGCTACACCTTC.

V is TRBV6-1 and J is TRBJ2-7; the D gene could be TRBD1 or TRBD2 (6 bases each). CDR1 MNHNS and CDR2 SASEGT come from the germline V gene. The CDR3 loop spans 13 amino acids. The V gene lost 6 bases and the J gene lost 5 bases, with 14 bases spanning the gap. CDR3 loop: CASRSWGADEQYF. The CDR3 bases are TGTGCCAGCAGATCGTGGGGGGCTGACGAGCAGTACTTC.

The chain combines TRBV2 with TRBJ1-2, with D unresolved. CDR1 and CDR2 from the germline V gene are SNHLY and FYNNEI. V gave up 1 base and J gave up 7 bases, with 13 bases separating them. This CDR3 contains 14 residues. The CDR3, as DNA: TGTGCCAGCAGTGAAGGGGCCCTATCAGGTGGCTACACCTTC. The encoded protein is CASSEGALSGGYTF.

The chain combines TRBV6-6 with TRBJ2-3; D possibly uses TRBD1 or TRBD2 (5 bases each). This CDR3 comprises 15 residues. V dropped 5 bases and J dropped 7 bases, with 19 bases sitting between them. Germline V gives CDR1 MNHNY, CDR2 SVGAGI (reference sequence). The chain's CDR3 is CASSPGLGVGNTQYF. The CDR3, as DNA: TGTGCCAGCAGTCCCGGTTTGGGGGTTGGAAATACGCAGTATTTT.

This chain joins TRBV18 and TRBJ2-2, with unresolved D. Trimming stripped 0 bases from V and 4 bases from J, with 12 bases between. The germline CDR1 and CDR2 sequences are KGHSH and LQKENI. This CDR3 spans 16 amino acids. The CDR3: CASSPPVQAVTGELFF. As DNA, the CDR3 is TGTGCCAGCTCACCACCGGTGCAGGCGGTCACCGGGGAGCTGTTTTTT.

This clone was recorded once. The chain has TRBV21-1 and TRBJ2-7; TRBD1 was called by the table and not checked on the DNA. TRBV21-1 is a recognized pseudogene. CDR3 length: 21 residues. CDR3 bases: TGTGCCAGCAGCAAAGTGGTGTGGTACAAAGAGTGGACAGGGGCTTGTCGCGAGCAGTACTTC. Its translation is CASSKVVWYKEWTGACREQYF.

This clone came up once. The gene calls are TRBV10-3 and TRBJ2-5; a possible D gene is TRBD1 (6 bases). Trimming left V 6 bases short and J 3 bases short, with 11 bases between. CDR1 and CDR2 (germline): ENHRY, SYGVKD. CDR3 length: 13 amino acids. Written as DNA, the CDR3 is TGTGCCATCAGCCAGGGGCGGGAAGAGACCCAGTACTTC. This codes for CAISQGREETQYF.

The rearrangement uses TRBV6-6 and TRBJ2-3; TRBD1 matches at 7 bases. V was pared by 0 bases and J by 3 bases, with 0 bases of the junction left unmatched. The CDR3 consists of 14 residues. The V gene's germline CDR1 is MNHNY and CDR2 SVGAGI (reference sequence). The CDR3 DNA reads as TGTGCCAGCAGTTACTCCAGGGGGACAGATACGCAGTATTTT. It codes for CASSYSRGTDTQYF.

This clone was counted ten times or more. The J gene is TRBJ2-7, the V gene TRBV19; 9 bases fit TRBD2. The trim removed 4 bases at V and 5 bases at J, leaving 6 bases unmatched. Germline-derived CDR1 and CDR2 are LNHDA and SQIVND (reference sequence). The CDR3 length is 14 residues. The CDR3 reads CASSNLAGSHEQYF. CDR3 nucleotide sequence: TGTGCCAGTAGTAACCTAGCGGGAAGCCACGAGCAGTACTTC.

V is TRBV6-1 and J is TRBJ2-7, with D uncertain. Germline-derived CDR1 and CDR2 are MNHNS and SASEGT. This CDR3 comprises 11 residues. V was pared by 9 bases and J by 3 bases, with 9 bases between. The CDR3 loop is CASRERYEQYF. The DNA for the CDR3 is TGTGCCAGTCGTGAACGCTACGAGCAGTACTTC.

The table lists this clone with a count of one. The rearrangement joins TRBV18 to TRBJ1-2, with D possibly being TRBD1 (5 bases). V shed 0 bases and J shed 8 bases, with 10 bases lying between them. This CDR3 spans 13 amino acids. The germline V gene encodes CDR1 KGHSH and CDR2 LQKENI. This CDR3 is CASSPPGESGYTF. CDR3 nucleotides: TGTGCCAGCTCACCACCGGGGGAAAGCGGCTACACCTTC.

This clone was counted a few times. The rearrangement uses TRBV10-3 and TRBJ2-7, with no clear D. This CDR3 has 14 amino acids. The V and J ends lost 3 bases and 1 base respectively, with 10 bases between them. From germline, CDR1 is ENHRY and CDR2 SYGVKD. The CDR3 nucleotides read TGTGCCATCAGTGACTCCCAAATTTCCTACGAGCAGTACTTC. Translation: CAISDSQISYEQYF.

The CDR3 loop is CASSYDAGRNTEAFF. Written as DNA, the CDR3 is TGTGCCAGCAGTTACGATGCAGGGAGAAACACTGAAGCTTTCTTT. V usage is TRBV6-5 and J usage is TRBJ1-1, with D perhaps matching TRBD1 (5 bases). The germline gives CDR1 MNHEY, CDR2 SVGAGI. The CDR3 runs to 15 residues. The V end lost 2 bases, the J end lost 2 bases, and 12 bases lay between the germline ends.

The chain couples TRBV10-3 to TRBJ2-5; 8 bases are a match to TRBD2. The CDR3 sequence is 14 residues long. With 6 bases clipped from V and 3 bases from J, the junction kept 6 bases outside the gene matches. From germline, CDR1 is ENHRY and CDR2 SYGVKD. CDR3 coding DNA: TGTGCCATCAGCGAGCGGGAGAGAGAAGAGACCCAGTACTTC. It yields the protein CAISEREREETQYF.

This chain joins TRBV5-1 and TRBJ1-5; TRBD1 is a possible D gene (5 bases). CDR3 size: 14 residues. Germline V CDR1 and CDR2: SGHRS, YFSETQ. Trimming stripped 0 bases from V and 7 bases from J, with 11 bases between. In nucleotides, the CDR3 is TGCGCCAGCAGCTTGGGTGGGGGTGAACAGCCCCAGCATTTT. This codes for CASSLGGGEQPQHF.

This clone has just a few counts. This chain links TRBV6-6 with TRBJ2-7; D perhaps matches TRBD2 (6 bases). Trimming stripped 0 bases from V and 4 bases from J, with 10 bases between. This CDR3 has 14 residues. Looked up from germline, CDR1 is MNHNY and CDR2 is SVGAGI (reference sequence). CDR3 nucleotide sequence: TGTGCCAGCAGTTACTCGTTAGGGACTTACGAGCAGTACTTC. Its protein is CASSYSLGTYEQYF.

About this clone itself: Other DNA sequences in the sample encode the same CDR3. This chain connects TRBV27 to TRBJ2-7; the D gene is possibly TRBD1 (5 bases). Germline values: CDR1 MNHEY, CDR2 SMNVEV (reference sequence). The CDR3 sequence is 15 residues long. Trimming left V 3 bases short and J 2 bases short, with 14 bases between. CDR3 sequence: CASSFLGQGTYEQYF. The CDR3 nucleotides read TGTGCCAGCAGTTTCCTGGGTCAGGGCACCTACGAGCAGTACTTC.

The chain carries TRBV23-1 and TRBJ2-5; D is ambiguous. TRBV23-1 falls under the ORF class, with uncertain function. The ends were cut back, 2 bases at V and 10 bases at J, with 8 bases in the middle. CDR3 size: 11 residues. CDR3: CASSQPKGQYF. Written as DNA, the CDR3 is TGCGCCAGCAGTCAACCTAAGGGCCAGTACTTC.

The chain is built from TRBV7-9 and TRBJ2-5, with 9 bases fitting TRBD1. V shed 6 bases and J 5 bases; nucleotides not matched to a gene: 7. This CDR3 region has 14 residues. Germline CDR1 SEHNR, CDR2 FQNEAQ (reference sequence). The CDR3 protein is CASRQQGAGETQYF. The CDR3 DNA is TGTGCCAGCAGACAACAGGGGGCGGGGGAGACCCAGTACTTC.

The chain links TRBV2 to TRBJ1-2; D is possibly TRBD1 (6 bases). Trimming removed 6 bases at V and 2 bases at J, with 7 bases between. This CDR3 comprises 12 residues. Germline V gene lookup returns CDR1 SNHLY and CDR2 FYNNEI. The CDR3 DNA sequence: TGTGCCAGCAGGACAGGAAACTATGGCTACACCTTC. It codes for CASRTGNYGYTF. The full variable domain, in which reference TRBV2 and TRBJ1-2 provide the parts outside the CDR3, is EPEVTQTPSHQVTQMGQEVILRCVPISNHLYFYWYRQILGQKVEFLVSFYNNEISEKSEIFDDQFSVERPDGSNFTLKIRSTKLEDSAMYFCASRTGNYGYTFGSGTRLTVV.